The rows below give T cell receptor beta chains drawn from one sample of a study of cytomegalovirus exposure and HLA in healthy donors. Only in-frame clones appear in the TCRdb table, and some are missing; sequencing was by immunoSEQ multiplex PCR. The table has about 130,000 clones, more than 60% seen once. Material for sequencing was PBMCs. Receptors originate from a woman aged 40 to 50 in good health and CMV-seropositive. Each CDR3 is given with its conserved first and last residue. A D gene is named only where the DNA matches it firmly. The size of a clone is reported for some rows only, either as once, few or many, or as a class for expanded clones.

TRBV5-5	TRBJ1-1	-	TRBD1	TGTGCCAGCAGCACGGGACAGGGACTCTTGGACACTGAAGCTTTCTTT	CASSTGQGLLDTEAFF
TRBV19	TRBJ2-1	-	-	TGTGCCAGTAGTATTCGTGGAGGTAGCGGTAGCTCCTACAATGAGCAGTTCTTC	CASSIRGGSGSSYNEQFF
TRBV12-5	TRBJ2-1	-	-	TGTGCTAGAGGCCCCCTTCAGGGCAATGAGCAGTTCTTC	CARGPLQGNEQFF
TRBV11-2	TRBJ1-1	-	TRBD1	TGTGCCAGCAGCTCCGGGACAGGGCGCATGAACACTGAAGCTTTCTTT	CASSSGTGRMNTEAFF
TRBV5-1	TRBJ1-1	-	-	TGCGCCAGCAGCCCCAGGGGACCTGCCGGGGACACTGAAGCTTTCTTT	CASSPRGPAGDTEAFF
TRBV2	TRBJ2-3	-	-	TGTGCCAGCAGCCCTACGAGGGCAGATACGCAGTATTTT	CASSPTRADTQYF
TRBV5-1	TRBJ2-2	-	TRBD2	TGCGCCAGCAGCTTGAGACTAGCGGGGACTACCGGGGAGCTGTTTTTT	CASSLRLAGTTGELFF
TRBV5-1	TRBJ2-3	-	TRBD2	TGCGCCAGCAGCTTGCGGGCGGGGGAGACAGATACGCAGTATTTT	CASSLRAGETDTQYF
TRBV5-6	TRBJ1-5	-	TRBD1	TGTGCCAGCAGCATAGGACAGGGACTCCAGCCCCAGCATTTT	CASSIGQGLQPQHF
TRBV28	TRBJ2-1	-	-	TGTGCCAGCAGTTTCGGGGTTAGGGGGTACAATGAGCAGTTCTTC	CASSFGVRGYNEQFF
TRBV5-1	TRBJ2-7	-	TRBD2	TGCGCCAGCAGCTTGGAACTAGCGCGAAACGAGCAGTACTTC	CASSLELARNEQYF
TRBV11-3	TRBJ2-2	few	-	TGTGCCAGCAGCCGAAGCGGCTCGAACACCGGGGAGCTGTTTTTT	CASSRSGSNTGELFF
TRBV19	TRBJ1-3	-	-	TGTGCTAGTACCACAGGCTCTGGAAACACCATATATTTT	CASTTGSGNTIYF
TRBV6-1	TRBJ2-3	-	TRBD1	TGTGCCAGCAGTGAACGAAGGACAGGAAGAACCACAGATACGCAGTATTTT	CASSERRTGRTTDTQYF
TRBV5-6	TRBJ2-7	-	-	TGTGCCAGCAGCTTGTTCTCGGTCCACGAGCAGTACTTC	CASSLFSVHEQYF
TRBV14	TRBJ2-7	few	TRBD2	TGTGCCAGCAGCCAAGAAGCGGGGGGCTACCACGAGCAGTACTTC	CASSQEAGGYHEQYF
TRBV5-1	TRBJ2-1	-	TRBD2	TGCGCCAGCAGCATTAGCGGGAGCGGGGATGAGCAGTTCTTC	CASSISGSGDEQFF
TRBV11-3	TRBJ2-1	once	TRBD1	TGTGCCAGCAGCTCCCGGGACAGGGGAATGAATGAGCAGTTCTTC	CASSSRDRGMNEQFF
TRBV19	TRBJ2-1	-	-	TGTGCCAGTAGTATGGCGCGGGCCACGCAATCGCATGAGCAGTTCTTC	CASSMARATQSHEQFF
TRBV15	TRBJ2-5	-	TRBD2	TGTGCCACCAGCCAACCGTTAGCGGGGGTTCAAGAGACCCAGTACTTC	CATSQPLAGVQETQYF
TRBV6-5	TRBJ2-7	-	-	TGTGCCAGCAGTGCGGCAGACGTTTACGAGCAGTACTTC	CASSAADVYEQYF
TRBV4-2	TRBJ1-2	-	TRBD1	TGTGCCAGCAGCCAAACGGGACAGGGCCTGTATTACGGCTACACCTTC	CASSQTGQGLYYGYTF
TRBV7-9	TRBJ2-2	-	TRBD2	TGTTCCAGCAGCTTAGGACTAGCGGGGGAAGCCGGGGAGCTGTTTTTT	CSSSLGLAGEAGELFF
TRBV6-5	TRBJ1-5	-	-	TGTGCCAGCAGCCAACATAACAGCAATCAGCCCCAGCATTTT	CASSQHNSNQPQHF
TRBV29-1	TRBJ2-7	once	-	TGCAGCGTTGTACGGGACACCCTAGAGCAGTACTTC	CSVVRDTLEQYF
TRBV5-1	TRBJ1-3	few	-	TGCGCCAGCAGCCAGGGGTCCGGAAACACCATATATTTT	CASSQGSGNTIYF
TRBV18	TRBJ2-7	-	-	TGTGCCAGCTCACCGGTCCGGGACTACGAGCAGTACTTC	CASSPVRDYEQYF
TRBV7-2	TRBJ2-2	-	-	TGTGCCAGCAGCTTGGCCTCATTAAGCACCGGGGAGCTGTTTTTT	CASSLASLSTGELFF
TRBV6-5	TRBJ1-1	-	-	TGTGCCAGCAGTTACGATCAGGGCCGAGCTTTCTTT	CASSYDQGRAFF
TRBV6-5	TRBJ2-1	-	TRBD1	TGTGCCAGCAGTGAGGGACAGGGGGACAATGAGCAGTTCTTC	CASSEGQGDNEQFF
TRBV7-6	TRBJ2-7	once	TRBD2	TGTGCCAGCAGCTTAGATTCTGGGGCGGGAGGGCCTCTCTACGAGCAGTACTTC	CASSLDSGAGGPLYEQYF
TRBV9	TRBJ2-3	-	-	TGTGCCAGCAGCAAGGCCAGGGTCGGCACAGATACGCAGTATTTT	CASSKARVGTDTQYF
TRBV5-1	TRBJ2-7	-	-	TGCGCCAGCATCGGAGACCAGAGGGAGCAGTACTTC	CASIGDQREQYF
TRBV7-2	TRBJ2-7	few	TRBD1	TGTGCCAGCAGCATTGGACAGGGGGGGACTTACGAGCAGTACTTC	CASSIGQGGTYEQYF
TRBV5-1	TRBJ2-3	few	TRBD1	TGCGCCAGCAGCTCAACCGCGACAGGGGGACGCACAGATACGCAGTATTTT	CASSSTATGGRTDTQYF